This note documents a single TCR beta chain sequence. Its target is not known. Healthy HIV-negative adults without recent acute infections or vaccinations served as donors. Investigators divided CD4+ cells into CD45RA+ naive and CD45RA-negative memory subsets. This specimen comes from a study of shared clonotypes between healthy human individuals. Regarding the study as a whole: Naive subsets tended to show greater estimated richness than memory subsets.

Evenly divided among several immunoSEQ plates was the genomic DNA of each subset. Repertoires were generated with immunoSEQ multiplex PCR, while TCRdb's copy carries only in-frame clones and drops some. The sample lists a few million clones, 92% occurring once. This CDR3 spans 15 amino acids. V shed 5 bases and J shed 1 base, with 14 bases lying between them. Germline CDR1 SGHVS, CDR2 FQNEAQ. This receptor was taken from a man aged 18 to 30 in good health. Some clones in this sample may be carry-over from other donors' samples. Sequenced material: naive CD4+ T cells from PBMCs. Subset here: CD45RA+ positively selected. This rearrangement joins TRBV7-8 to TRBJ2-5, with a tentative D call TRBD2 (6 bases). The CDR3 region is CASSGRGGPQETQYF. The CDR3 DNA sequence: TGTGCCAGCAGCGGTCGGGGAGGCCCCCAAGAGACCCAGTACTTC.